A single sample gave rise to the 4 T cell receptor beta chains below, sequenced in a study of control samples from healthy donors and cancer patients. TCRdb's copy holds only in-frame clones and misses some; the assay was immunoSEQ multiplex PCR. The sample yields tens of thousands of clones, 93% seen once. Sequencing used PBMCs. The receptors here all came from a woman between 40 and 55 years old with lung cancer.

This clone was counted a few times. The chain couples TRBV5-6 to TRBJ2-1; 8 nucleotides match TRBD1. The CDR3 is made up of 17 amino acids. Germline trimming cut 4 bases from V and 6 bases from J; bases unmatched to any gene: 15. Germline V CDR1 and CDR2: SGHDT, YYEEEE. CDR3 amino acids: CASSPLWGSDRGNEQFF. Written as DNA, the CDR3 is TGTGCCAGCAGCCCTTTGTGGGGGTCAGACAGGGGCAATGAGCAGTTCTTC.

The chain couples TRBV19 to TRBJ1-2; tentatively, D is TRBD1 (5 bases). Per the germline V gene, CDR1 is LNHDA and CDR2 is SQIVND (reference sequence). V lost 4 bases and J lost 0, with 15 bases in between. There are 16 residues in the CDR3. As DNA, the CDR3 is TGTGCCAGTAGTACGTCAGGGAACATAGCTAACTATGGCTACACCTTC. This encodes CASSTSGNIANYGYTF.

The chain employs TRBV21-1 and TRBJ1-1. TRBV21-1 represents a pseudogene. There are 14 residues in the CDR3. The CDR3 region has the DNA TGTGCCAGCAGCAAAGAAGAGGGTCACACTGAAGCTTTCTTT. Its protein is CASSKEEGHTEAFF.

A single count supports this clone. The rearrangement joins TRBV28 to TRBJ1-4, with D perhaps TRBD1 (5 bases). Germline V gives CDR1 MDHEN, CDR2 SYDVKM. Deletions cut 11 bases from V and 7 bases from J, with 17 bases between. The CDR3 has 13 amino acids. The CDR3 DNA reads as TGTGCCGGGGCCGGGGGAGCGGGTGAAAAACTGTTTTTT. Translation gives CAGAGGAGEKLFF.